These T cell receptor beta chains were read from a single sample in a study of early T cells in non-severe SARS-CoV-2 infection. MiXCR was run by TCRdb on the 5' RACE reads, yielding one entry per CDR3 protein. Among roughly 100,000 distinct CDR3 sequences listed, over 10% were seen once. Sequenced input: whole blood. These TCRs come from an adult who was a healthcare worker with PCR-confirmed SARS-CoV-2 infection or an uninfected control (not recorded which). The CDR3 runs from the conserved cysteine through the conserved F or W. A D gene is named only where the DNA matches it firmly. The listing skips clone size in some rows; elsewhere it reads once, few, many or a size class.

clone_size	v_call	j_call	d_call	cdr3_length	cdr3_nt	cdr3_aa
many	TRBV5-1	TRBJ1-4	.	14	TGCGCCAGCAGCTACAGTACTGAAAATGAAAAACTGTTTTTT	CASSYSTENEKLFF
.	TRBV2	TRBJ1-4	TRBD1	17	TGTGCCAGCAGTGAATTGGGATGGACAGGCCGCAATGAAAAACTGTTTTTT	CASSELGWTGRNEKLFF
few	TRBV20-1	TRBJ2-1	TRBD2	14	TGCAGTGTCCTCGGCCTAGCGGGGTACAATGAGCAGTTCTTC	CSVLGLAGYNEQFF
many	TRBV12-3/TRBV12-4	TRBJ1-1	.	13	TGTGCCAGCAGTCTCCAAGTCAATACTGAAGCTTTCTTT	CASSLQVNTEAFF
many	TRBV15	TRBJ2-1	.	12	TGTGCCACCAGCAGACTGCTAGGCGAGCAGTTCTTC	CATSRLLGEQFF
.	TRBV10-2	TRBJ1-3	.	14	TGCGCCAGCAGTGGAAGGACGGCTGGAAACACCATATATTTT	CASSGRTAGNTIYF
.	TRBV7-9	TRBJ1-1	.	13	TGTGCCAGCAGCTTAATAATTAACACTGAAGCTTTCTTT	CASSLIINTEAFF
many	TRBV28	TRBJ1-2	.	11	TGTGCCAGCAGTTGGGCCTATGGCTACACCTTC	CASSWAYGYTF
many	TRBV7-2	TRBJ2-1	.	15	TGTGCCAGCAGCTACGGGCTTCTCAAAAACAATGAGCAGTTCTTC	CASSYGLLKNNEQFF
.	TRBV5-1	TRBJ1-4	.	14	TGCGCCAGCAGCTTGGGACCCTCGGACGAAAAACTGTTTTTT	CASSLGPSDEKLFF
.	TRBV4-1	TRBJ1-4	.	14	TGCGCCAGCAGCCAAGACGCATTGAGTGAAAAACTGTTTTTT	CASSQDALSEKLFF
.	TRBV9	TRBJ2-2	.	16	TGTGCCAGCAGCGTATTAGGCGTCGCGGGGACCGGGGAGCTGTTTTTT	CASSVLGVAGTGELFF
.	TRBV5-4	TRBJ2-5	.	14	TGTGCCAGCAGCTTGGCCCCAGTCCAAGAGACCCAGTACTTC	CASSLAPVQETQYF
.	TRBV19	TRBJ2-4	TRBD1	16	TGTGCCAGTAGTATGGGGAGACAGGGCGCCCAAAACATTCAGTACTTC	CASSMGRQGAQNIQYF
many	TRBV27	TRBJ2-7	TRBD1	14	TGTGCCAGCAGTTTGGACGGACAGGGGACCGAGCAGTACTTC	CASSLDGQGTEQYF
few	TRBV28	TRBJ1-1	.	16	TGTGCCAGCAGTTTCAGGCCAGGGGCAAGGTACACTGAAGCTTTCTTT	CASSFRPGARYTEAFF
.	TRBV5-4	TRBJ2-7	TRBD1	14	TGTGCCAGCAGCTACCGGGACAGGGGTGCCGAGCAGTACTTC	CASSYRDRGAEQYF
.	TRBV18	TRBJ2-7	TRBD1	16	TGTGCCAGCTCACCACTATGGACAGGGGAATCCTACGAGCAGTACTTC	CASSPLWTGESYEQYF
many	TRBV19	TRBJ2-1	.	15	TGTGCCAGTAGTATCGGCAGGAGTGCCTACAATGAGCAGTTCTTC	CASSIGRSAYNEQFF
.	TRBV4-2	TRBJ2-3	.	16	TGTGCCAGCAGTCTACCCCGCCAGGGAAAGACAGATACGCAGTATTTT	CASSLPRQGKTDTQYF
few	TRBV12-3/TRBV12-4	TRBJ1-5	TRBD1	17	TGTGCCAGCAGTTTCGAAGGACAGGGCAATAGCAATCAGCCCCAGCATTTT	CASSFEGQGNSNQPQHF
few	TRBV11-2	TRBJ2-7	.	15	TGTGCCAGCAGCTTTCATGGGGGGGGCCGGTACGAGCAGTACTTC	CASSFHGGGRYEQYF
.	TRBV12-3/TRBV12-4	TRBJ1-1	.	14	TGTGCCAGCAGTTTGGACAACCTGAGGACTAAAGCTTTCTTT	CASSLDNLRTKAFF
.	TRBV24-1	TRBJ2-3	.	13	TGTGCCACCAGTGTGGGGGACGCAGATACGCAGTATTTT	CATSVGDADTQYF
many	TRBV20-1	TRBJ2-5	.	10	TGCAGTGCCGGGAAAGAGACCCAGTACTTC	CSAGKETQYF
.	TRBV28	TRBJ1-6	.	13	TGTGCCAGCAGTTCCGGTCCGGGGGGAGCCCTCCACTTT	CASSSGPGGALHF
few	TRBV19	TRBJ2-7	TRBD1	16	TGTGCCAGTAGTCCGAGGGGCGGGACAGGGGCCTCCGAGCAGTACTTC	CASSPRGGTGASEQYF
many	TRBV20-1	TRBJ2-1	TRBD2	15	TGCAGTGCTGACCGAGGACTAGCGGGAGCGGTTGAGCAGTTCTTC	CSADRGLAGAVEQFF